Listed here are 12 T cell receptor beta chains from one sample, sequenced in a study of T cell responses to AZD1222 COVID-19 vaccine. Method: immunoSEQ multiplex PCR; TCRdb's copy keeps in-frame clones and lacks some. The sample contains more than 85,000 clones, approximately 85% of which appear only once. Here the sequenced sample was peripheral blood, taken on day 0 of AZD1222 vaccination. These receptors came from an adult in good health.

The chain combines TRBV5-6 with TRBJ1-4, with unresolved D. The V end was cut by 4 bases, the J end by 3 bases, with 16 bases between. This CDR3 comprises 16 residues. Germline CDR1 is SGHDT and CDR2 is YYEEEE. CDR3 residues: CASSPRQTSPNEKLFF. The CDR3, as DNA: TGTGCCAGCAGCCCCAGGCAGACCTCTCCTAATGAAAAACTGTTTTTT.

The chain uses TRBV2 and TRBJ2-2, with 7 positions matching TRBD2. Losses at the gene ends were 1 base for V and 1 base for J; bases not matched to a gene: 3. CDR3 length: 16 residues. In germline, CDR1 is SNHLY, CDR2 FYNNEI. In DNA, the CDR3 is TGTGCCAGCAGTGAAGAAATAGCGGGGAACACCGGGGAGCTGTTTTTT. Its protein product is CASSEEIAGNTGELFF.

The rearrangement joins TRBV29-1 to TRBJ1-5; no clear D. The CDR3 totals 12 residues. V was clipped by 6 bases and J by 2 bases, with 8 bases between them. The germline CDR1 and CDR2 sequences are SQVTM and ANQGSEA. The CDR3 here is CSVAEGNQPQHF. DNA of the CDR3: TGCAGCGTAGCAGAAGGCAATCAGCCCCAGCATTTT. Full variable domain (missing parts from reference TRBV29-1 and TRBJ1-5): SAVISQKPSRDICQRGTSLTIQCQVDSQVTMMFWYRQQPGQSLTLIATANQGSEATYESGFVIDKFPISRPNLTFSTLTVSNMSPEDSSIYLCSVAEGNQPQHFGDGTRLSIL.

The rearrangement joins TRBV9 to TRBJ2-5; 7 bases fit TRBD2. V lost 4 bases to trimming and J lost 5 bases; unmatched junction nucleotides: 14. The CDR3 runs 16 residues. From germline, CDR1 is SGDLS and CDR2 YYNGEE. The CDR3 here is CASSPGRGVGLETQYF. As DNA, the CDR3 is TGTGCCAGCAGCCCGGGACGGGGGGTTGGCCTGGAGACCCAGTACTTC.

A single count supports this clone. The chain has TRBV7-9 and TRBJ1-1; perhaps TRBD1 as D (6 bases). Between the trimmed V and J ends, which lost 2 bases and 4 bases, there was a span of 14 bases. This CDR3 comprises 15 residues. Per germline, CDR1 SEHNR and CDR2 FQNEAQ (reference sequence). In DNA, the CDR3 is TGTGCCAGCAGCTTAAGGCAAGGGGGGATCACTGAAGCTTTCTTT. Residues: CASSLRQGGITEAFF.

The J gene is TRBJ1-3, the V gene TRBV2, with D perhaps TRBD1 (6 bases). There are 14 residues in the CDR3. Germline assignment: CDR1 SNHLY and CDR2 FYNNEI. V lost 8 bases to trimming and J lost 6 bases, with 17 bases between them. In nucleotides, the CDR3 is TGTGCCAGCGCGTTGACAGGTTTAATAAACACCATATATTTT. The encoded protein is CASALTGLINTIYF.

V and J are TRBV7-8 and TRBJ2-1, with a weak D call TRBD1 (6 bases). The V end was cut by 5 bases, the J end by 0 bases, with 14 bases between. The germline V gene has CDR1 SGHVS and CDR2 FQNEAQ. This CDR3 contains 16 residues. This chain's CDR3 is CASSRATGSSYNEQFF. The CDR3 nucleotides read TGTGCCAGCAGCCGAGCGACAGGTAGCTCCTACAATGAGCAGTTCTTC.

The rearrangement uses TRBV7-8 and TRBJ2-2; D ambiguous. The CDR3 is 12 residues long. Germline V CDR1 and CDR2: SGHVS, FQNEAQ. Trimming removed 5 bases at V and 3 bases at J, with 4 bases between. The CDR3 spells CASSLHTGELFF. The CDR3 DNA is TGTGCCAGCAGCCTGCACACCGGGGAGCTGTTTTTT.

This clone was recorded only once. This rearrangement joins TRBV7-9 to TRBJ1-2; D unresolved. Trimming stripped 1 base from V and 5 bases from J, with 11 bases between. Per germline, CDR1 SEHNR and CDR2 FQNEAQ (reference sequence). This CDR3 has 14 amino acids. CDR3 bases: TGTGCCAGCAGCTTAGATGAGGGCCTTTATGGCTACACCTTC. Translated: CASSLDEGLYGYTF. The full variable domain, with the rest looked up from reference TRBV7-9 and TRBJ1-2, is DTGVSQNPRHKITKRGQNVTFRCDPISEHNRLYWYRQTLGQGPEFLTYFQNEAQLEKSRLLSDRFSAERPKGSFSTLEIQRTEQGDSAMYLCASSLDEGLYGYTFGSGTRLTVV.

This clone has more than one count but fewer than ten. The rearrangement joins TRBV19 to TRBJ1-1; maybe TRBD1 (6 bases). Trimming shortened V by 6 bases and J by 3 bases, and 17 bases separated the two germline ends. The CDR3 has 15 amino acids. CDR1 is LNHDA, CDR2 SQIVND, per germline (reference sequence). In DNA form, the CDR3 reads TGTGCCAGTAGGGAACAACAGGGTCTGGACACTGAAGCTTTCTTT. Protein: CASREQQGLDTEAFF.

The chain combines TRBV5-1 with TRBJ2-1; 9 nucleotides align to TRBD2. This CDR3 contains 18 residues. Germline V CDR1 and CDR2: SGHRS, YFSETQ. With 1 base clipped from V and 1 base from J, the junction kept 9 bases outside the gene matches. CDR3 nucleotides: TGCGCCAGCAGCTTGATCAGTAGCGGGAGTTTGTCCTACAATGAGCAGTTCTTC. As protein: CASSLISSGSLSYNEQFF.

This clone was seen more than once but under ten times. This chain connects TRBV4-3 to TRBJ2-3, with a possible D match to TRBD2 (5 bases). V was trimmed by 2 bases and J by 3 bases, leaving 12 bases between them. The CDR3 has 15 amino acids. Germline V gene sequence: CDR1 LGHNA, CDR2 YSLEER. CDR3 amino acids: CASSQLAELTDTQYF. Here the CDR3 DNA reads TGCGCCAGCAGCCAACTAGCTGAGCTTACAGATACGCAGTATTTT.